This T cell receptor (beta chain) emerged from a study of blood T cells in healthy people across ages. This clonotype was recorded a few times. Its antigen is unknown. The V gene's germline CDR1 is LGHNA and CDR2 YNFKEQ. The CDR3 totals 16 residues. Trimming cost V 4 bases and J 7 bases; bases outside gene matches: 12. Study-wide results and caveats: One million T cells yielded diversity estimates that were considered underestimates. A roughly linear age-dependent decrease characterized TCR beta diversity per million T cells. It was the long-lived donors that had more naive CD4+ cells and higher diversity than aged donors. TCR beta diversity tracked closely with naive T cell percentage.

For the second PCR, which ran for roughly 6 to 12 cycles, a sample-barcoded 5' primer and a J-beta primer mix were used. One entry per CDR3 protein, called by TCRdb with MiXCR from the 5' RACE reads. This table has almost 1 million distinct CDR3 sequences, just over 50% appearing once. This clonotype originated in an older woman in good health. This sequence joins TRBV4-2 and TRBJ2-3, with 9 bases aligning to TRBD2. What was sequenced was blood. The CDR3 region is CASSPLQGTSLNTQYF. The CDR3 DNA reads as TGTGCCAGCAGCCCCCTCCAAGGGACTAGCTTAAATACGCAGTATTTT.